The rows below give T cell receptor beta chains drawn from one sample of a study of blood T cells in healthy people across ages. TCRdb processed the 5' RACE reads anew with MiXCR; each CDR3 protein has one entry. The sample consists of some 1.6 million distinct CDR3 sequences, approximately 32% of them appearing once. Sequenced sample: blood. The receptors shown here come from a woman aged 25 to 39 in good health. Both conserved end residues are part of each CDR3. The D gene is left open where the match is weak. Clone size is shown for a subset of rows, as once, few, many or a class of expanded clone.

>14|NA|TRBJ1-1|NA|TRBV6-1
CASMLRGPNTEAFF
TGTGCCAGCATGCTCAGGGGACCAAACACTGAAGCTTTCTTT
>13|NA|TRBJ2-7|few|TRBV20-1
CSAMGGGPNEQYF
TGCAGTGCTATGGGGGGGGGGCCGAACGAGCAGTACTTC
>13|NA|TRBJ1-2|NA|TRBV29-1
CSVGPGSSVGYTF
TGCAGCGTTGGGCCAGGGAGCTCCGTTGGCTACACCTTC
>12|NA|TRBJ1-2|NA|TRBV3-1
CANSASDYGYTF
TGTGCCAACAGTGCCAGCGACTATGGCTACACCTTC
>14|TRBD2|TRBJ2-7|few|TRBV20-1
CSARPSGSRYEQYF
TGCAGTGCTAGACCTAGCGGGAGTCGGTACGAGCAGTACTTC
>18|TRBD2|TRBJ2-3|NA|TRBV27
CASLPWTSGALGTDTQYF
TGTGCCAGCCTACCCTGGACTAGCGGGGCTCTCGGCACAGATACGCAGTATTTT
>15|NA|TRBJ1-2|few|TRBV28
CASRPLWNRNYGYTF
TGTGCCAGCAGGCCCCTCTGGAACCGAAACTATGGCTACACCTTC
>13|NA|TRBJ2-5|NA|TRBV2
CASRFYPQETQYF
TGTGCCAGCAGATTTTATCCGCAAGAGACCCAGTACTTC
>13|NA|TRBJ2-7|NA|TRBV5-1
CAFSWQGGDEQYF
TGCGCCTTCAGCTGGCAGGGAGGCGACGAGCAGTACTTC
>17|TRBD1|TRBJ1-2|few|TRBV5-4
CASSLRKVLDRGQGYTF
TGTGCCAGCAGCTTGAGGAAGGTCCTGGACAGGGGCCAGGGCTACACCTTC
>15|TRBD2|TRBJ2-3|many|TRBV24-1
CATLQKRGGTDTQYF
TGTGCCACCTTACAAAAGCGGGGTGGCACAGATACGCAGTATTTT
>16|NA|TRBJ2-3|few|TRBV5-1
CASSLGPSPSTDTQYF
TGCGCCAGCAGCTTGGGGCCCTCCCCTAGCACAGATACGCAGTATTTT
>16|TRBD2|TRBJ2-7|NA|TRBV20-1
CSARSLQGGGPCEQYF
TGCAGTGCTAGATCCTTACAGGGCGGGGGGCCCTGCGAGCAGTACTTC
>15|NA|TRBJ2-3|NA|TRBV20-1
CSATTGRASTDTQYF
TGCAGTGCTACAACGGGACGCGCTAGCACAGATACGCAGTATTTT
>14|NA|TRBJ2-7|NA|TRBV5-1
CASSPGGGWEEQYF
TGCGCCAGCAGCCCCGGAGGGGGCTGGGAAGAGCAGTACTTC
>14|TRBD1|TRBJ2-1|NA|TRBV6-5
CASGRGTGGNEQFF
TGTGCCAGCGGTCGAGGGACAGGCGGCAATGAGCAGTTCTTC
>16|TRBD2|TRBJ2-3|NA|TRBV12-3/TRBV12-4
CASSLGGGRRTDTQYF
TGTGCCAGCAGTTTAGGGGGCGGGAGGAGAACAGATACGCAGTATTTT
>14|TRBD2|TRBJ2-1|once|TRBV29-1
CSVVGLAGNHEQFF
TGCAGCGTTGTGGGACTAGCGGGAAATCATGAGCAGTTCTTC
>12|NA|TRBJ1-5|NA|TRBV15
CATSTADQPQHF
TGTGCCACCAGTACCGCTGATCAGCCCCAGCATTTT
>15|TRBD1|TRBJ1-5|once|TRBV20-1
CSARETGQGNLPQHF
TGCAGTGCTAGAGAGACGGGACAGGGGAATCTGCCCCAGCATTTT
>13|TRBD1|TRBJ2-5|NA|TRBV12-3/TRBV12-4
CASSSSGTGAPYF
TGTGCCAGCAGTTCATCCGGGACAGGGGCTCCGTACTTC
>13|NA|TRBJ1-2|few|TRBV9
CASSIGPGFGYTF
TGTGCCAGCAGCATAGGGCCCGGTTTTGGCTACACCTTC
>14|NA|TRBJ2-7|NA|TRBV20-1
CSAGRAGSTYEQYF
TGCAGTGCTGGAAGGGCGGGGTCTACCTACGAGCAGTACTTC
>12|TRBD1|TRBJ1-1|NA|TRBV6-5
CASNMRTGEAFF
TGTGCCAGCAACATGCGGACAGGTGAAGCTTTCTTT
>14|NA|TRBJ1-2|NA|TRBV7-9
CASSLGQSYGGYTF
TGTGCCAGCAGCTTAGGACAGTCCTATGGAGGCTACACCTTC
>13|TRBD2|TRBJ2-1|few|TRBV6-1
CASNSGMHNEQFF
TGTGCCAGCAATAGCGGGATGCACAATGAGCAGTTCTTC
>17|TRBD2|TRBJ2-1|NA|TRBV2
CASRTSGRSSSYNEQFF
TGTGCCAGCCGGACTAGCGGGAGGTCGAGCTCCTACAATGAGCAGTTCTTC
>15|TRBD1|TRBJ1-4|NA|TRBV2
CASSAGTGVGEKLFF
TGTGCCAGCAGTGCCGGGACAGGGGTTGGTGAAAAACTGTTTTTT
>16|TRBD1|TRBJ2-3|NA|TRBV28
CASSYGTGTPTDTQYF
TGTGCCAGCAGCTACGGGACAGGGACTCCCACAGATACGCAGTATTTT
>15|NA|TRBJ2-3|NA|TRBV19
CASSIGGAGTDTQYF
TGTGCCAGTAGTATCGGAGGGGCCGGGACAGATACGCAGTATTTT
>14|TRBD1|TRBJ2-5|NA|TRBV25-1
CATIGGPARETQYF
TGTGCCACCATAGGGGGCCCGGCACGAGAGACCCAGTACTTC
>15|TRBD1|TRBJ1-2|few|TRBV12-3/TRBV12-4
CASTKAGTARLGYTF
TGTGCCAGCACCAAAGCCGGGACAGCGCGTCTTGGCTACACCTTC
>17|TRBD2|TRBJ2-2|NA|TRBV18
CASSPPRGDQYTGELFF
TGTGCCAGCTCACCACCGCGGGGGGATCAATACACCGGGGAGCTGTTTTTT
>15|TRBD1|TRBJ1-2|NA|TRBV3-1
CASSQGGQVNYGYTF
TGTGCCAGCAGCCAAGGTGGACAGGTTAACTATGGCTACACCTTC
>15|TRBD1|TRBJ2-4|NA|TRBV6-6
CASSFRDRVLYKQYF
TGTGCCAGCAGTTTCCGGGACAGGGTCCTCTACAAGCAGTACTTC
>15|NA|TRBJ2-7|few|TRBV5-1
CASSPSFPGVYEQYF
TGCGCCAGCAGTCCCTCGTTCCCCGGGGTCTACGAGCAGTACTTC
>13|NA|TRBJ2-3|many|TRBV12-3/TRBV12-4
CASSLENTDTQYF
TGTGCCAGCAGTTTAGAAAACACAGATACGCAGTATTTT
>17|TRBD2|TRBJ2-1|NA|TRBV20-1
CSAAEIMTSGGGNEQFF
TGCAGTGCCGCAGAAATAATGACTAGCGGGGGAGGGAATGAGCAGTTCTTC
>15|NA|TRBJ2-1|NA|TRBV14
CASSLRSLSYNEQFF
TGTGCCAGCAGCCTACGTTCACTCTCCTACAATGAGCAGTTCTTC
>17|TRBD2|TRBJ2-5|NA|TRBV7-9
CASSLGREREGLETQYF
TGTGCCAGCAGCTTAGGCCGGGAGCGGGAGGGCCTGGAGACCCAGTACTTC
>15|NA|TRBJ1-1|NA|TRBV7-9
CASSPSGGGYAEAFF
TGTGCCAGCAGCCCAAGCGGTGGGGGTTACGCTGAAGCTTTCTTT
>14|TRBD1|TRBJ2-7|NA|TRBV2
CASSEFRQGDEQYF
TGTGCCAGCAGTGAGTTCAGACAGGGGGACGAGCAGTACTTC
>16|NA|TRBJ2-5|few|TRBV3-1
CASSHVGSSGWETQYF
TGTGCCAGCAGCCACGTTGGGTCCTCCGGGTGGGAGACCCAGTACTTC
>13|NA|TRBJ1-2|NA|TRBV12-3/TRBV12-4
CASSLGAVGGYTF
TGTGCCAGCAGTTTAGGCGCAGTGGGTGGCTACACCTTC
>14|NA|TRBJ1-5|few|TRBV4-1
CASSQVYRDQPQHF
TGCGCCAGCAGCCAGGTCTACCGAGATCAGCCCCAGCATTTT
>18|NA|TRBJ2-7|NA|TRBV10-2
CASSDGGLRIPYSYEQYF
TGCGCCAGCAGTGATGGGGGGCTCCGGATACCCTACTCCTACGAGCAGTACTTC
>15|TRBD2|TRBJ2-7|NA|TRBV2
CASDYELAGPYEQYF
TGTGCCAGCGACTATGAACTAGCGGGACCCTACGAGCAGTACTTC
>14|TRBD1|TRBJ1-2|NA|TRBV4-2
CASSQPGQVDGYTF
TGTGCCAGCAGCCAACCAGGACAGGTTGATGGCTACACCTTC
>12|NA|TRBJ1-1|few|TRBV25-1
CASKSAGTEAFF
TGTGCCAGCAAATCCGCGGGCACTGAAGCTTTCTTT
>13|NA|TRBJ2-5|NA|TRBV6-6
CASSYWSEETQYF
TGTGCCAGCAGTTACTGGTCTGAAGAGACCCAGTACTTC
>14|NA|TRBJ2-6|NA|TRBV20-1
CSARRSSGANVRTF
TGCAGTGCTCGGAGGTCCTCTGGGGCCAACGTCCGGACTTTC
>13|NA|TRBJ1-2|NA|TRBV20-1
CSARLGQSHGYTF
TGCAGTGCTAGGCTCGGTCAGAGTCATGGCTACACCTTC